This T cell receptor beta chain is drawn from a study of response to subunit inactivated influenza vaccine. Study-level findings and limits: Authors suggested few new T cells are recruited by each seasonal influenza vaccination.

Concerning this clonotype itself: Its antigen remains unidentified.

Each CDR3 protein gets one entry after TCRdb re-called the RT-PCR reads with MiXCR. The sample yields 450,000 to 500,000 distinct CDR3 sequences, 10% to 11% seen once. Germline CDR1 SGHTA, CDR2 FQGNSA. V was trimmed by 3 bases and J by 9 bases, leaving 18 bases between them. CDR3 size: 15 residues. The sequences come from PBMCs from blood, collected roughly 47 days after vaccination. This chain uses TRBV7-2 with TRBJ1-5, with D tentatively TRBD1 (5 bases). This receptor was taken from a man between 45 and 60 years old who received an inactivated influenza vaccine. CDR3 DNA: TGTGCCAGCAGCTTCGGCCTGTCCGATCAGGGGCCCCAGCATTTT. Its translation: CASSFGLSDQGPQHF.